This entry is about one T cell receptor beta chain. No antigen is known for it. Per-nucleotide qualities are absent, and no much larger clonotype sits a single base away. The source of the sample is a study of cytotoxic CD8 clonotypes in ibrutinib-treated CLL (dated by TCRdb to about 2021). Regarding the complete study: The cohort was composed of more than ten relapsed/refractory and about 15 treatment-naive patients; IGHV unmutated status was identified in some 17 patients. Responses were partial in 24 patients and complete in 2; after median about 68 months follow-up, around 15 stayed in remission and about 12 progressed. Samples at response were collected after a median of 12 months of treatment, with a range of 6 to 36 months. On average, each sample had 255,043 productive templates and 94,082 productive rearrangements. Longitudinal samples were obtainable from about 30% of the roughly 86 participants in the trial. Cryopreserved peripheral blood mononuclear cells were collected before treatment, at response, and at either disease progression or sustained remission. All remission and progressive disease samples were collected while patients were still receiving ibrutinib.

For TCR beta library preparation, approximately 2 micrograms of genomic DNA were isolated from cryopreserved PBMCs. Longitudinal blood samples from CLL patients receiving ibrutinib monotherapy were subjected to high-throughput TCR beta sequencing. Patients were enrolled in a phase 2 open-label single-center ibrutinib monotherapy trial. Broader findings and caveats from the paper: An increase in clonality was observed at ibrutinib response, with clonality remaining stable during sustained remission and falling back toward baseline at progression. Public clonotypes were found to be uncommon and were observed to contract or remain stable during treatment; the increase in clonality was shown to reflect expansion of private clonotypes at ibrutinib response. At baseline, clonality was higher than in age-matched healthy donors and showed a strong correlation with circulating CD8+ T-cell counts. Lymph node repertoires were not examined, and the timing of sampling was not matched between patients in sustained remission and those whose disease progressed.

Each clonotype received, on average, 10x coverage in deep resolution sequencing performed on a MiSeq, where the target depth lay between 1 in 1 million and 1 in 200,000 T cells. The immunoSEQ hsTCRB Kit was used to generate the TCR beta libraries. The authors processed their data as follows. The data were analyzed with ImmunoSEQ Analyzer and ImmunoSEQ Data Assistant, and V, D and J gene assignments followed IMGT definitions. Clonality, which ranges from 0 to 1, was calculated by subtracting the normalized Shannon entropy of productive rearrangement frequencies from one. Public clonotype analysis was restricted to overrepresented clonotypes comprising at least 0.05% of each patient's repertoire. Repertoires from more than ten age-matched healthy donors in immuneACCESS were used as clonality controls. TCRdb re-hosts the immuneACCESS table, in-frame sequences only. Its copies lack some clones; in the studies checked, an unresolved V gene accounts for under half of them, and the cause for the rest is not known. V and J calls and clone size are given by that table; D and trimming were obtained from the DNA. This sample lists 300,000 to 400,000 clones; 67% were detected once. About 5.9% of the sample is held by the ten biggest clonotypes.

The sample in question was PBMCs, obtained after 36 months of ibrutinib treatment. The source is a human donor with chronic lymphocytic leukemia.

The nucleotides are TGTGCCAGCAGCCGGGACGCCTCATACGAGCAGTACTTC. Translation gives CASSRDASYEQYF. The rearranged segments are TRBV9 and TRBJ2-7; the D gene is tentatively TRBD1 or TRBD2, each matching 5 bases. V gives up 4 bases and J gives up 4 bases, and the segment between their germline ends measures 12 bases. CDR3 length: 13 amino acids, cysteine to phenylalanine. Only CDR3 DNA remains: 39 bases, in frame from the first base. Based on the germline V gene, the CDR1 and CDR2 sequences are SGDLS and YYNGEE. With the rest looked up from the reference TRBV9 and TRBJ2-7 genes rather than sequenced, the full variable domain is DSGVTQTPKHLITATGQRVTLRCSPRSGDLSVYWYQQSLDQGLQFLIQYYNGEERAKGNILERFSAQQFPDLHSELNLSSLELGDSALYFCASSRDASYEQYFGPGTRLTVT.